The T cell receptor (beta chain) described here comes from a study of T cell changes during pregnancy in multiple sclerosis. Profiled with immunoSEQ multiplex PCR; TCRdb holds only in-frame clones, not every one. The sample includes about 80,000 clones, under 95% of them seen just once. Only a few counts were recorded for this clone. The V gene's germline CDR1 is SGHAT and CDR2 FQDESV (reference sequence). The CDR3 sequence is 17 residues long. V was clipped by 4 bases and J by 5 bases; unmatched bases: 11. The specimen was peripheral blood, collected before pregnancy. The TCR originated in a female donor with multiple sclerosis, enrolled in a pregnancy study. This chain connects TRBV11-1 to TRBJ1-2; 12 bases align to TRBD1. In DNA, the CDR3 is TGTGCCAGCAGCTCATCCGGGACAGGGGGCGCCAGATATGGCTACACCTTC. This translates into CASSSSGTGGARYGYTF. The full variable domain, with the rest looked up from reference TRBV11-1 and TRBJ1-2, is EAEVAQSPRYKITEKSQAVAFWCDPISGHATLYWYRQILGQGPELLVQFQDESVVDDSQLPKDRFSAERLKGVDSTLKIQPAELGDSAMYLCASSSSGTGGARYGYTFGSGTRLTVV.